These T cell receptor beta chains were read from a single sample in a study of T cell responses to AZD1222 COVID-19 vaccine. TCRdb's copy holds only in-frame clones and misses some; the assay was immunoSEQ multiplex PCR. This repertoire shows some 120,000 clones, roughly nine tenths found once; its top ten account for roughly 5%. Sample: peripheral blood, taken on day 0 of AZD1222 vaccination. Receptor source: an adult in good health. Both conserved end residues are part of each CDR3.

TRBV6-5	TRBJ2-7	CASSYRNEQYF
TRBV5-6	TRBJ1-1	CASSPSSWGSRAFF
TRBV9	TRBJ2-3	CASSVASGRRTDTQYF
TRBV18	TRBJ2-7	CASSPDRAGYEQYF
TRBV6-5	TRBJ1-1	CASREGGSMNTEAFF
TRBV19	TRBJ2-7	CASSEQASANEQYF
TRBV19	TRBJ1-2	CATTVGGGYTF
TRBV7-3	TRBJ1-1	CASSLYDGAEAFF
TRBV29-1	TRBJ1-1	CSVERRTEAFF
TRBV12-5	TRBJ1-1	CASGLGNRLEAFF
TRBV5-4	TRBJ1-2	CASSLGAGQGANSRGYTF
TRBV24-1	TRBJ2-7	CATSDLGGPHSDEQYF
TRBV6-2/TRBV6-3	TRBJ2-3	CASSSDTDTQYF
TRBV7-9	TRBJ2-6	CASRAGQGASGANVLTF
TRBV12-3/TRBV12-4	TRBJ2-7	CASMLSHEQYF
TRBV29-1	TRBJ2-1	CSVYPTSFNEQFF
TRBV4-1	TRBJ1-1	CASSQGASEAFF
TRBV11-2	TRBJ1-5	CASSLGWGAGQPQHF
TRBV7-2	TRBJ1-2	CASSLAGDNNNYGYTF
TRBV25-1	TRBJ1-2	CASSESLGTGGGYGYTF
TRBV28	TRBJ1-6	CASRTGTAPLHF
TRBV13	TRBJ1-2	CASSLGAWGEGFGYTF
TRBV27	TRBJ1-4	CASSSTGYTEKLFF
TRBV20-1	TRBJ2-4	CSASVGPDMGIQYF
TRBV18	TRBJ1-5	CASSPVQTQPQHF
TRBV7-2	TRBJ1-5	CASSAKTGASNQPQHF
TRBV28	TRBJ1-5	CASSFDRFNQPQHF
TRBV29-1	TRBJ2-7	CSIRGGYEQYF
TRBV19	TRBJ1-1	CASISPPLRSEAFF
TRBV3-1/TRBV3-2	TRBJ2-1	CASSPNTGGVQQFF
TRBV10-2	TRBJ2-5	CASRPGTKETQYF
TRBV19	TRBJ1-5	CASSMGPGNQPQHF
TRBV30	TRBJ1-5	CAWTHRLTGIGSNQPQHF
TRBV28	TRBJ1-2	CASSLGGASYGYTF
TRBV12-3/TRBV12-4	TRBJ1-3	CASSLGQAGYF
TRBV15	TRBJ2-1	CATSSLDRNNEQFF
TRBV6-1	TRBJ1-6	CASSESFGNSPLHF
TRBV5-1	TRBJ1-4	CASSSDRVHEKLFF
TRBV9	TRBJ1-5	CASSPGQGVGQPQHF
TRBV27	TRBJ1-4	CASSLYGQGLGATNEKLFF
TRBV25-1	TRBJ2-7	CASSEYRGGNEQYF
TRBV6-2/TRBV6-3	TRBJ1-4	CASSYVRVGEKLFF
TRBV7-9	TRBJ1-2	CASSLGTENSIGYTF
TRBV30	TRBJ1-5	CAWSAGMAGNQPQHF
TRBV29-1	TRBJ1-1	CSVNLQGYTEAFF
TRBV3-1/TRBV3-2	TRBJ2-1	CASTGTSSYNEQFF
TRBV5-1	TRBJ2-1	CASRENWGNEQFF
TRBV30	TRBJ2-2	CAWRGAGELFF
TRBV18	TRBJ1-2	CASSIGTGNYGYTF
TRBV6-5	TRBJ1-1	CASSRTTNTEAFF
TRBV4-1	TRBJ1-5	CASSQSQGDQPQHF
TRBV6-1	TRBJ2-2	CASSEYRGGGELFF
TRBV5-4	TRBJ1-1	CASSFPTGEKSEAFF
TRBV5-1	TRBJ1-3	CASSPLTSSGNTIYF